This T cell receptor beta chain was documented in a study of T cell changes during pregnancy in multiple sclerosis. Some clones are missing from TCRdb's copy, which holds only in-frame ones; the method was immunoSEQ multiplex PCR. The table includes around 15,000 clones, approximately 93% detected once. V dropped 0 bases and J dropped 6 bases, with 8 bases sitting between them. This CDR3 is built from 14 residues. Germline CDR1 and CDR2: LGHNA and YNFKEQ. The chain has TRBV4-2 and TRBJ2-2, with a tentative D call TRBD1 (5 bases). Sequenced here: peripheral blood, sampled in the second trimester of pregnancy. This receptor was taken from a female donor in good health, enrolled as a control in a pregnancy study. As DNA, the CDR3 is TGTGCCAGCAGCCAAGATGCAGGGCCCGGGGAGCTGTTTTTT. Its translation: CASSQDAGPGELFF.